This T cell receptor beta chain was sequenced for a study of shared clonotypes between healthy human individuals (TCRdb year 2020). A note on the overall study: A couple of women and a few men aged 18 to 49 years were included in the cohort. For each donor, three plates each were used for CD4 naive and CD4 memory, two plates were used for CD8 naive, and one plate was used for CD8 memory. To estimate repertoire size and how much clonotypes are shared between individuals, the study performed deep sequencing of blood TCR repertoires from five healthy adults. To increase sequencing depth and limit assay-specific biases, TCR repertoire library preparation and sequencing were carried out by different laboratories using diverse techniques. Each donor's leukapheresis produced roughly between roughly 0.85 and 9.5 billion PBMCs. Study-level results and caveats: Sampling was restricted to blood, and TCR repertoires in tissues likely differ from the TCR repertoires found in blood. Because the study included only a small number of donors, the genetic and exposure-history diversity represented was limited. Even with the large sequencing depth, rarefaction of the sorted-subset datasets indicated that sequencing was incomplete. Sharing across a handful of donors was observed for approximately 5% of naive CD4, over 3% of naive CD8, over 2% of memory CD4, and around 0.44% of memory CD8 clonotypes. Higher generation probabilities were observed for clonotypes shared by all four sorted-subset donors than for non-shared clonotypes. Pairwise subsampling led to the expectation that sequencing depth would affect the degree of clonotype sharing among donors. Naive subsets generally had larger estimated clonotype richness than memory subsets.

TCR CDR3 regions were amplified from genomic DNA by multiplex PCR using the deep immunoSEQ assay. Extracted genomic DNA from each cell subset was distributed evenly across all wells of several immunoSEQ 96-well plates, and each plate was treated as a replicate. For sorted subsets, each replicate PCR was loaded with approximately 0.2 ug genomic DNA, equivalent to 32,000 or so T cell genomes. Purified libraries were measured with a Qubit 3.0 fluorometer, size-checked on a Bioanalyzer 2100, and measured again with the KAPA Library Quantification kit. A separate single-read 150-cycle Illumina NextSeq 550 flow cell was used to sequence each immunoSEQ 96-well plate. Under the source paper's analysis protocol: Because the immunoSEQ output held only junctional sequences and lacked quality scores, the filtering could not match the filtering applied to full-length reads. Sequences were annotated with PyIR, a Python wrapper for IgBLAST v1.9, and V/J genes and CDR3 were assigned using IMGT germline references. Reads with weak V/J assignments (E-value above 1e-6), missing CDR3, stop codons, out-of-frame junctions, or ambiguous translated residues were removed. V3J clonotypes were defined by identical inferred V gene, J gene, and CDR3 amino acid sequence. Percentage overlap between repertoires was calculated by dividing the number of shared unique clonotypes by the size of the smaller repertoire. Richness of each repertoire was evaluated using RTK rarefaction, the Chao1 estimator, and Recon v2.1 estimates of unobserved clonotypes. Generation probabilities were computed with OLGA for all TCRbeta clonotypes obtained by the gDNA method from several donors. TCRdb took over this immuneACCESS table, retaining in-frame rearrangements with V and J assigned. Such tables are incomplete; in checked studies, under half of the missing clones stem from an unresolved V gene, and the remainder is unexplained. V, J and clone size were drawn from that table, and D and trimming were deduced from the DNA. In this sample the table shows over 750,000 clones, around 96% of which occur a single time. Clones ranked in the top ten supply 0.2% to 0.25% of the sample.

As concerns this clone: Its antigen is unknown. Base qualities are missing; no much larger clone stands one base away.

CD8 naive samples were CD45RO-negative cells positively selected for CCR7, giving a CD45RA+CCR7+ population that excluded TemRA cells. The donors were healthy, HIV-negative adults who had no recently reported acute infections or vaccinations. All donors were Caucasian adults living in Nashville, Tennessee, USA. Blood was collected by leukapheresis, and PBMCs were isolated by Ficoll-Histopaque density gradient centrifugation and then cryopreserved in liquid nitrogen vapor phase. Analytical flow cytometry was used to check the purity and quantity of every magnetically sorted T cell population. Genomic DNA was isolated from every sorted fraction and measured by UV absorbance on a Nanodrop 2000c. Inclusive of the bounding cysteine and phenylalanine, the CDR3 is 14 residues long. The sequence is cut down to CDR3 DNA, 42 bases in frame from base 1. The germline V gene (reference sequence) specifies SEHNR as CDR1 and FQNEAQ as CDR2. V loses 2 bases of germline sequence and J loses 7 bases, and the interval between the two ends is 14 bases.

The clonotype originates from a man between 25 and 39 years old in good health. Recombination linked TRBV7-9 to TRBJ1-2; a confident D gene designation cannot be given. The sequenced sample was naive CD8+ T cells sorted from blood. The sample's cell subset or site label, in plain terms: CD45RA+CCR7+. Read as DNA, the sequence is TGTGCCAGCAGCTTACCACCAGCAGAGACTGGCTACACCTTC. This translates into CASSLPPAETGYTF.